These 23 T cell receptor beta chains originate from one sample sequenced in a study of vaccination and CD4 T cells after COVID-19. The treatment here: 10-day PBMC culture with coronavirus spike peptide pools or control peptides (ViraFEST assay). Their antigens are not known. Sequencing of cultured CD4+ T cell DNA used the Oncomine TCR Beta short-read assay. TCRdb fed the PCR reads into MiXCR, producing one record per CDR3 protein. The sample carries some 11,000 distinct CDR3 sequences, 30% to 35% recorded once. Sequences were derived from CD4+ T cells from blood, cultured in vitro, sampled after SARS-CoV-2 vaccination. These receptors were obtained from a human donor who had recovered from COVID-19.

V is TRBV27 and J is TRBJ2-7, with D hard to call. The CDR3 is 13 amino acids. The V end lost 6 bases, the J end lost 2 bases, and 11 bases lay between the germline ends. The V gene's germline CDR1 is MNHEY and CDR2 SMNVEV (reference sequence). The CDR3 sequence is CASSPLRAYEQYF. As DNA, the CDR3 is TGTGCCAGCAGCCCCTTAAGAGCCTACGAGCAGTACTTC.

A few counts support this clonotype. This chain joins TRBV10-1 and TRBJ1-1, with D possibly being TRBD1 (5 bases). This CDR3 region has 12 residues. Trimming stripped 6 bases from V and 1 base from J, with 6 bases between. In germline, CDR1 is WNHNN, CDR2 SYGVQD (reference sequence). CDR3 coding DNA: TGCGCCAGCAGACAGGAGAACACTGAAGCTTTCTTT. Its protein is CASRQENTEAFF.

In this sample, this clonotype turned up a few times. The chain couples TRBV20-1 to TRBJ2-5, with 9 bases matching TRBD2. This CDR3 comprises 14 residues. Trimming removed 2 bases from V and 4 bases from J; junction bases left unmatched: 5. Germline V gives CDR1 DFQATT, CDR2 SNEGSKA (reference sequence). The CDR3, as DNA: TGCAGTGCTAGACTAGCGGGGAGGAGAGAGACCCAGTACTTC. Protein: CSARLAGRRETQYF.

This clonotype was observed a few times. The chain carries TRBV7-2 and TRBJ2-1; 7 bases are a match to TRBD2. The germline V gene has CDR1 SGHTA and CDR2 FQGNSA. The CDR3 is 14 amino acids. With 3 bases clipped from V and 7 bases from J, the junction kept 6 bases outside the gene matches. CDR3 sequence reads: CASSFRGGSNEQFF. CDR3 coding DNA: TGTGCCAGCAGCTTTAGGGGAGGGTCAAATGAGCAGTTCTTC.

The chain recombines TRBV19 with TRBJ2-5, with 9 bases fitting TRBD1. Germline lookup yields CDR1 LNHDA and CDR2 SQIVND (reference sequence). V was pared by 5 bases and J by 5 bases, with 6 bases of the junction left unmatched. The CDR3 runs 14 residues. The CDR3 protein is CASSVDRGSETQYF. CDR3 in DNA: TGTGCCAGTAGTGTGGACAGGGGTAGTGAGACCCAGTACTTC.

The CDR3 sequence: CASTFDRGNTEAFF. CDR3 in DNA: TGTGCCAGCACTTTTGACAGGGGGAACACTGAAGCTTTCTTT. V and J are TRBV11-1 and TRBJ1-1; the match to TRBD1 covers 8 bases. The V and J ends lost 7 bases and 1 base, in that order; junction bases with no gene match: 5. Germline lookup yields CDR1 SGHAT and CDR2 FQDESV (reference sequence). This CDR3 has 14 amino acids.

The genes are TRBV24-1 and TRBJ2-7; 8 bases line up with TRBD1. The V gene's germline CDR1 is KGHDR and CDR2 SFDVKD. CDR3 length: 14 amino acids. V dropped 5 bases and J dropped 1; count of bases not matched to a gene: 3. CDR3 protein: CATSGGQGSYEQYF. In nucleotides, the CDR3 is TGTGCCACCAGTGGAGGACAGGGTTCCTACGAGCAGTACTTC.

This clonotype was counted a few times. The J gene is TRBJ2-1, the V gene TRBV6-5, with TRBD2 matching over 10 bases. This CDR3 is 19 amino acids long. V lost 4 bases to trimming and J lost 0 bases; unmatched junction nucleotides: 12. CDR1 is MNHEY, CDR2 SVGAGI, per germline. CDR3 sequence (DNA): TGTGCCAGCAGTTCCCCAGCGGGAGGGCCCGCCAGCTCCTACAATGAGCAGTTCTTC. It yields the protein CASSSPAGGPASSYNEQFF.

The J gene is TRBJ2-3, the V gene TRBV4-3; D not certain. Germline values: CDR1 LGHNA, CDR2 YSLEER. This CDR3 contains 16 residues. Trimming cost V 3 bases and J 0 bases, with 13 bases left between them. The chain's CDR3 is CASSQARRTSTDTQYF. The CDR3 nucleotides read TGCGCCAGCAGCCAGGCGAGACGGACCAGCACAGATACGCAGTATTTT.

In this sample, this clonotype turned up a few times. V gene TRBV27 combines with J gene TRBJ1-5; 7 bases align to TRBD1. The CDR3 sequence is 17 residues long. The V segment lost 5 bases and the J segment 0 bases; nucleotides outside the gene matches: 10. The germline gives CDR1 MNHEY, CDR2 SMNVEV (reference sequence). The CDR3 DNA is TGTGCCAGCAGTCCCCGGGACAGCCGATATAGCAATCAGCCCCAGCATTTT. It yields the protein CASSPRDSRYSNQPQHF.

The chain has TRBV11-3 and TRBJ2-1, with D perhaps TRBD2 (7 bases). With 9 bases removed from V and 1 base from J, the gap between germline ends came to 16 bases. CDR3 length: 15 amino acids. Germline V lookup: CDR1 SGHNT, CDR2 YENEEA. The CDR3 DNA sequence: TGTGCCAGTTCAAAAGGGAGGGGGTCCTACAATGAGCAGTTCTTC. Protein: CASSKGRGSYNEQFF.

This clonotype showed up just a few times. The chain is built from TRBV11-3 and TRBJ2-1; 7 bases align to TRBD2. CDR3 length: 15 amino acids. Trimming removed 3 bases from V and 4 bases from J; junction bases left unmatched: 6. CDR1 SGHNT and CDR2 YENEEA come from the germline V gene. CDR3 coding DNA: TGTGCCAGCAGCTTGGTTAGCGGGTTATACAATGAGCAGTTCTTC. Its protein is CASSLVSGLYNEQFF.

This clonotype came up a few times. V gene TRBV10-1 combines with J gene TRBJ2-1, with D perhaps TRBD2 (6 bases). Germline V gene data show CDR1 as WNHNN and CDR2 as SYGVQD (reference sequence). The germline V and J ends were trimmed by 2 bases and 5 bases, with 13 bases remaining between them. The CDR3 consists of 15 residues. In DNA, the CDR3 is TGCGCCAGCAGTGAGCCAGAGCGGGTAGACAATGAGCAGTTCTTC. This translates into CASSEPERVDNEQFF.

This clonotype was counted only a few times. The rearrangement links TRBV6-1 to TRBJ2-1; D gene uncertain. The length of the CDR3 is 17 residues. V was pared by 0 bases and J by 0 bases, with 12 bases between. Germline values: CDR1 MNHNS, CDR2 SASEGT. The CDR3 here is CASSEAIKSNSYNEQFF. The CDR3 region has the DNA TGTGCCAGCAGTGAAGCTATTAAGAGTAACTCCTACAATGAGCAGTTCTTC.

There are a few counts of this clonotype. The rearrangement uses TRBV7-2 and TRBJ2-7; no clear D gene. Trimming stripped 7 bases from V and 3 bases from J, with 16 bases between. The germline CDR1 and CDR2 sequences are SGHTA and FQGNSA. The CDR3 is 14 residues long. CDR3 in DNA: TGTGCCAGCACCATCCAACCGGTGGGCTACGAGCAGTACTTC. Translation: CASTIQPVGYEQYF.

This chain uses TRBV7-8 with TRBJ1-3, with a tentative D call TRBD1 (5 bases). V was clipped by 2 bases and J by 0 bases, with 11 bases between them. The CDR3 contains 16 residues. Germline CDR1 and CDR2: SGHVS and FQNEAQ. In DNA, the CDR3 is TGTGCCAGCAGCTTATCCAGGGACCTCTCTGGAAACACCATATATTTT. Amino acid sequence: CASSLSRDLSGNTIYF.

This clonotype was counted only a few times. The rearrangement uses TRBV6-1 and TRBJ1-1; possible D gene TRBD1, 6 bases. CDR1 and CDR2 (germline): MNHNS, SASEGT. Between the trimmed V and J ends, which lost 6 bases and 3 bases, there was a span of 17 bases. The CDR3 runs to 15 residues. As DNA, the CDR3 is TGTGCCAGCAGCTCGAGAGGGGCAGGGGACACTGAAGCTTTCTTT. It encodes CASSSRGAGDTEAFF.

J is TRBJ2-5 and V is TRBV6-1; 11 bases line up with TRBD2. Trimming at V came to 6 bases and at J to 2 bases, leaving 11 bases not matched to a gene. The CDR3 has 17 amino acids. Germline lookup yields CDR1 MNHNS and CDR2 SASEGT. The CDR3 is CASSQSLLAGVQETQYF. In DNA, the CDR3 is TGTGCCAGCAGCCAATCCTTACTAGCGGGGGTACAAGAGACCCAGTACTTC.

This clonotype has only a few counts. The CDR3 protein is CSVRGANYGYTF. The CDR3 DNA sequence: TGCAGTGTACGGGGGGCTAACTATGGCTACACCTTC. The gene calls are TRBV20-1 and TRBJ1-2, with a possible D match to TRBD1 (5 bases). Germline V gene lookup returns CDR1 DFQATT and CDR2 SNEGSKA (reference sequence). This CDR3 has 12 residues. Trimming removed 7 bases from V and 0 bases from J, with 9 bases in between.

The V and J genes are TRBV20-1 and TRBJ2-3; 11 nucleotides line up with TRBD1. The V gene end was trimmed by 5 bases and the J gene end by 4 bases; junction bases not matched to a gene: 8. This CDR3 region has 15 residues. Germline loops: CDR1 DFQATT, CDR2 SNEGSKA (reference sequence). CDR3 in amino acids: CSASPGQGVADTQYF. DNA of the CDR3: TGCAGTGCTTCCCCGGGACAGGGGGTAGCAGATACGCAGTATTTT.

CDR3 amino acids: CATSDFRDANEQFF. The CDR3 DNA follows: TGTGCCACCAGTGATTTTCGGGATGCTAATGAGCAGTTCTTC. V gene TRBV24-1 combines with J gene TRBJ2-1, with D maybe TRBD2 (5 bases). Trimming left V 1 base short and J 7 bases short, with 10 bases between. This CDR3 spans 14 amino acids. Germline V CDR1 and CDR2: KGHDR, SFDVKD.

The CDR3 reads CASSAHNRALSSTEAFF. The CDR3 nucleotides are TGTGCCAGCAGCGCTCATAACAGGGCTCTTTCCTCGACTGAAGCTTTCTTT. V and J are TRBV7-8 and TRBJ1-1; D is perhaps TRBD1 (6 bases). This CDR3 comprises 17 residues. Germline V gives CDR1 SGHVS, CDR2 FQNEAQ. V was cut by 5 bases and J by 5 bases, with 24 bases left in between. The full variable domain, in which reference TRBV7-8 and TRBJ1-1 provide the parts outside the CDR3, is GAGVSQSPRYKVAKRGQDVALRCDPISGHVSLFWYQQALGQGPEFLTYFQNEAQLDKSGLPSDRFFAERPEGSVSTLKIQRTQQEDSAVYLCASSAHNRALSSTEAFFGQGTRLTVV.

CDR3 sequence (DNA): TGCAGCGGGGGACAGGGGGCGACCGGGGAGCTGTTTTTT. Translated, it gives CSGGQGATGELFF. The chain is built from TRBV29-1 and TRBJ2-2; 12 nucleotides line up with TRBD1. Germline-derived CDR1 and CDR2 are SQVTM and ANQGSEA. This CDR3 contains 13 residues. J was trimmed by 5 bases and V by 7 bases; bases with no gene match: 2.